The TCR beta chain under discussion was sequenced for a study of cytomegalovirus exposure and HLA in healthy donors. Study-wide results and limits: Highly shared variants forming one cluster were likely a sequencing artifact. Beyond CMV serostatus, there was no information to go on about immune exposure. Most CMV-associated TCR beta chains appeared HLA-restricted in a later analysis. Compared with the approximately 670-donor mean, an Asian-associated ancestry cluster reportedly had fewer N-insertions, according to a later analysis.

This CDR3 spans 14 amino acids. V was pared by 0 bases and J by 12 bases, with 7 bases of the junction left unmatched. Germline V lookup: CDR1 MNHNY, CDR2 SVGAGI (reference sequence). Details on this clone: Its antigen is still unknown.

The PCR contained 60 Vbeta and 13 Jbeta primers. Clones were sequenced by immunoSEQ multiplex PCR, and TCRdb holds only the in-frame ones, with some missing. The table records roughly 170,000 clones, roughly 84% of them present only once. This receptor was identified in a man aged 30 to 39 in good health and CMV-seronegative. The chain recombines TRBV6-6 with TRBJ2-1, with 8 bases matching TRBD2. Sequenced: PBMCs. CDR3 loop: CASSYSGLAGVQFF. In nucleotides, the CDR3 is TGTGCCAGCAGTTACTCCGGACTAGCTGGGGTGCAGTTCTTC.